What follows is one T cell receptor beta chain and its context. The clone's antigen remains unknown. Within one base of it there is no much larger clone, and no base qualities were kept. The CDR3 regions of human TCRbeta chains were subjected to immunosequencing. In the source study's methods: TCRs in the repertoires were matched against a reference library of SARS-CoV-2-specific TCRs that had been generated with the MIRA antigen-specificity platform. Breadth was defined as the fraction of unique TCRs that were SARS-CoV-2-associated, and depth was defined as the fraction of total T cells that were SARS-CoV-2-associated. Using the MIRA data, each spike-specific TCR was mapped to the spike region that the TCR reacts to and placed in a CD4 or CD8 class. Log10-transformed breadth and depth values were compared by one-way ANOVA with Sidak's multiple comparisons tests. The source is immuneACCESS, and TCRdb retained only in-frame sequences with V and J called. Part of the clones is not carried over; for the studies checked, unresolved V genes explain less than half of this, and the remainder is unexplained. The DNA gave D and trimming, while V, J and clone size come from that table. In all, the sample holds about 160,000 clones, and 85% to 90% of those were seen once. The biggest ten clones account for roughly 4.3% of the sample.

The time point label on this specimen signifies: about 28 days (+/-7) after the second vaccine dose. AZD1222 recipients whose second dose came at about 4 weeks and those whose second dose came at about 12 weeks were combined into one group, since spike-specific TCR depth and breadth did not differ between the two schedules. Vaccinee samples were obtained from the UK trials COV001 and COV002, which included a single-blind randomized controlled phase 2/3 trial of AZD1222 (ChAdOx1 nCoV-19) in healthy adults. Trial participant PBMC samples were collected at day 0 and day 28 after the second dose for TCRbeta chain sequencing. The record originates from a study of T cell responses to AZD1222 COVID-19 vaccine (dated by TCRdb to about 2021). Notes on the research overall: A total of 240 or so trial participants underwent TCR sequencing, of whom about 210 had received two doses of AZD1222 and around 25 had received two doses of the MenACWY control vaccine. Trial participants were enrolled by age into 18-55, 56-69 and 70-plus year subgroups, with roughly 150, 30 and 60 TCR-sequenced participants respectively. The research as a whole found: No day 14 peak-response samples were available, so repertoires were characterized only after the peak T cell response. CD4 TCRs associated with the vaccine covered the entire spike protein, and the dominant responses were in regions 160-218 and 743-854. Conclusions about previously exposed vaccinees were limited because only six AZD1222 recipients were SARS-CoV-2 seropositive at baseline. Nearly half of unique spike-specific TCRs reportedly recognized epitopes outside regions mutated in the B.1.351 and B.1.1.7 variants. Participants were mostly white British and included more females than males, and it was suggested by the authors that clonal diversity may have been underestimated. In the small 56-69-year group, the increase in depth fell short of significance, most likely because of low power. A significant rise in spike-specific TCR breadth and depth was observed after two AZD1222 doses relative to day 0 and relative to MenACWY recipients.

The cysteine opens and the phenylalanine closes a CDR3 of 13 amino acids. Here the CDR3 DNA is all that survives: 39 bases in frame from base 1. V and J lose 6 bases and 4 bases, and a span of 12 bases separates them. The germline V gene (reference sequence) gives CDR1 as MNHNY and CDR2 as SVGAGI. The sequence derives from an adult who received the AZD1222 COVID-19 vaccine. Recombination linked TRBV6-6 to TRBJ1-2; no D segment can be confidently identified. This specimen consisted of peripheral blood, obtained 28 days after the second AZD1222 dose. The sequenced DNA is TGTGCCAGCAGCCCCGGGAGCCTCTATGGCTACACCTTC. Its protein product is CASSPGSLYGYTF.